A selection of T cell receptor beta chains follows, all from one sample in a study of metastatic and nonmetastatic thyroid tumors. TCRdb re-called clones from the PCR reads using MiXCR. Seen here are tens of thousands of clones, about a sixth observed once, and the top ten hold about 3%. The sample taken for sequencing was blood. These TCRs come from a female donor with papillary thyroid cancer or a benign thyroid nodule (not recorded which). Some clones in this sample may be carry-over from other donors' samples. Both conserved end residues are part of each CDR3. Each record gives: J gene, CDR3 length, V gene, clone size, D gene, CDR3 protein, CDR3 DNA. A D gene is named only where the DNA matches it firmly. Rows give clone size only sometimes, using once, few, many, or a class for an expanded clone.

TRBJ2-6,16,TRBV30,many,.,CAWTLPYSAGANVLTF,TGTGCCTGGACCCTTCCGTATTCTGCTGGGGCCAACGTCCTGACTTTC
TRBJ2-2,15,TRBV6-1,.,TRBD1,CASSGDRGITGELFF,TGTGCCAGCAGTGGGGACAGGGGGATCACCGGGGAGCTGTTTTTT
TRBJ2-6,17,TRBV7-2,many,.,CASSLAGWGSGANVLTF,TGTGCCAGCAGCTTAGCGGGTTGGGGCTCTGGGGCCAACGTCCTGACTTTC
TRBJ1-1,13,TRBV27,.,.,CASSPCRITEAFF,TGTGCCAGCAGTCCATGTAGGATCACTGAAGCTTTCTTT
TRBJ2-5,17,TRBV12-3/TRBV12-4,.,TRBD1,CASSPLSRQGRFGTQYF,TGTGCCAGCAGTCCCCTTAGTCGACAGGGTCGGTTTGGGACCCAGTACTTC
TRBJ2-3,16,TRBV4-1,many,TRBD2,CASSQPTSAISDTQYF,TGCGCCAGCAGCCAACCCACTAGCGCAATATCAGATACGCAGTATTTT
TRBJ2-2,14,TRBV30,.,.,CAWSSGDYTGELFF,TGTGCCTGGAGTTCGGGGGACTACACCGGGGAGCTGTTTTTT
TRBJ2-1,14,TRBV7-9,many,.,CASSLAGVGDEQFF,TGTGCCAGCAGCTTAGCGGGAGTGGGCGATGAGCAGTTCTTC
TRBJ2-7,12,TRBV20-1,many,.,CSATPDVGEQYF,TGCAGTGCCACACCCGATGTGGGGGAGCAGTACTTC
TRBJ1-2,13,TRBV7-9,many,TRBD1,CASSFGTAYGYTF,TGTGCCAGCAGCTTCGGGACAGCCTATGGCTACACCTTC
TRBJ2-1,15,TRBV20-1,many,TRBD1,CSARGGQGASSEQFF,TGCAGTGCTAGAGGGGGACAGGGGGCTTCAAGTGAGCAGTTCTTC
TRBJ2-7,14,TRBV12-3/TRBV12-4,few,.,CASSFAAEYFDQYF,TGTGCCAGCAGTTTTGCAGCGGAATACTTCGATCAGTACTTC
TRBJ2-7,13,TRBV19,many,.,CASTSPRGGEQYF,TGTGCCAGTACCTCCCCCCGGGGTGGCGAGCAGTACTTC
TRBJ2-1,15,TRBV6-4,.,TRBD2,CASSDGVAGVNEQFF,TGTGCCAGCAGTGACGGGGTAGCGGGAGTCAATGAGCAGTTCTTC
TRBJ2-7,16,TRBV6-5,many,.,CASSYDPDRAVYEQYF,TGTGCCAGCAGTTACGATCCAGACCGGGCGGTCTACGAGCAGTACTTC
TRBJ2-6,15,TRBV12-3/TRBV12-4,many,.,CASTFGGSGANVLTF,TGTGCCAGCACCTTTGGGGGGTCTGGGGCCAACGTCCTGACTTTC
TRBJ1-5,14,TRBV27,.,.,CASARGSHNQPQHF,TGTGCCAGCGCCCGGGGGTCACACAATCAGCCCCAGCATTTT
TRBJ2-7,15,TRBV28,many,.,CASSIQGLPLDEQYF,TGTGCCAGCAGTATCCAGGGTCTACCTTTGGACGAGCAGTACTTC
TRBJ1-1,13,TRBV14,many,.,CASSQSRMSEAFF,TGTGCCAGCAGCCAATCCAGGATGAGTGAAGCTTTCTTT
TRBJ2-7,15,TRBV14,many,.,CASSQVGGSGYEQYF,TGTGCCAGCAGCCAAGTAGGGGGGTCTGGATACGAGCAGTACTTC
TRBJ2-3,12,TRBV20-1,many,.,CSARGTSDTQYF,TGCAGTGCTAGAGGAACATCAGATACGCAGTATTTT
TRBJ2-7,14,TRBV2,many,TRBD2,CATKPTSSTYEQYF,TGTGCCACCAAACCGACTAGCAGTACCTACGAGCAGTACTTC
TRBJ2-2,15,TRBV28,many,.,CASSSSGGNTGELFF,TGTGCCAGCAGTTCCTCCGGCGGGAACACCGGGGAGCTGTTTTTT
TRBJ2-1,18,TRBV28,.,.,CASSDTFPWAVVHNEQFF,TGTGCCAGCAGTGATACTTTCCCATGGGCGGTAGTCCACAATGAGCAGTTCTTC
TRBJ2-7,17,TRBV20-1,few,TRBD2,CSSRALLTSVRTYEQYF,TGCAGTTCTAGAGCCCTACTCACTAGCGTGAGAACCTACGAGCAGTACTTC
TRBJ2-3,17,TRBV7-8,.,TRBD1,CASSLANLGQGPDTQYF,TGTGCCAGCAGCTTAGCCAACCTTGGACAGGGGCCAGATACGCAGTATTTT
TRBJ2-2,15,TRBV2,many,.,CASSEGQGGTGELFF,TGTGCCAGCAGTGAAGGACAGGGAGGCACCGGGGAGCTGTTTTTT
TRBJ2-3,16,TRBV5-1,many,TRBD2,CASSLALAANTDTQYF,TGCGCCAGCAGCTTAGCCCTAGCGGCTAACACAGATACGCAGTATTTT
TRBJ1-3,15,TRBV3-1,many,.,CASSRGIGSGNTIYF,TGTGCCAGCAGCCGGGGAATAGGCTCTGGAAACACCATATATTTT
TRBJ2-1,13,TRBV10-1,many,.,CASSAQRFNEQFF,TGCGCCAGCAGTGCTCAGCGCTTCAATGAGCAGTTCTTC
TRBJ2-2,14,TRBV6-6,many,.,CASSYARGHGELFF,TGTGCCAGCAGTTACGCCCGGGGTCACGGGGAGCTGTTTTTT
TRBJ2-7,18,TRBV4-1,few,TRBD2,CASSQVGLSAGGRDEQYF,TGCGCCAGCAGCCAAGTGGGCCTGAGTGCGGGAGGGAGGGACGAGCAGTACTTC
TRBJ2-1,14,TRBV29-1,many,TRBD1,CSATSRDRYNEQFF,TGCAGCGCTACATCCCGGGACAGATACAATGAGCAGTTCTTC
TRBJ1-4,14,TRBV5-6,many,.,CASRTGTTNEKLFF,TGTGCCAGCAGAACCGGGACAACTAATGAAAAACTGTTTTTT
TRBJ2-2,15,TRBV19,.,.,CATFDTGHNTGELFF,TGTGCCACTTTCGACACGGGTCATAACACCGGGGAGCTGTTTTTT
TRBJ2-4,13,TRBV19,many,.,CASSMGWENIQYF,TGTGCCAGTAGTATGGGCTGGGAAAACATTCAGTACTTC
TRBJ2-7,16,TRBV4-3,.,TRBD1,CASSQFSGQGSGEQYF,TGCGCCAGCAGCCAATTTTCGGGACAGGGGTCGGGCGAGCAGTACTTC
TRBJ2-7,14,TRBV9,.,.,CASSARTGSYEQYF,TGTGCCAGCAGCGCCCGAACTGGATCCTACGAGCAGTACTTC
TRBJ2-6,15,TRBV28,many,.,CASSSQGSGANVLTF,TGTGCCAGCAGTTCACAGGGCTCTGGGGCCAACGTCCTGACTTTC
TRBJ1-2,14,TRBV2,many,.,CASSGSVTNYGYTF,TGTGCCAGCAGTGGTTCAGTAACTAACTATGGCTACACCTTC
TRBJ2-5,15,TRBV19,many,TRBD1,CASRPGTGNQETQYF,TGTGCCAGTAGACCCGGGACAGGGAACCAAGAGACCCAGTACTTC
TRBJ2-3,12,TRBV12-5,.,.,CASEGSTDTQYF,TGTGCTAGTGAAGGGAGCACAGATACGCAGTATTTT
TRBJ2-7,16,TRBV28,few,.,CASSFLAVAGVVEQYF,TGTGCCAGCAGTTTCCTTGCGGTAGCTGGAGTGGTCGAGCAGTACTTC
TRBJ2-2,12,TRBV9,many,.,CASSRSTGELFF,TGTGCCAGCAGCCGGAGTACCGGGGAGCTGTTTTTT
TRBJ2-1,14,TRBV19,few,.,CASSIETDYNEQFF,TGTGCCAGCAGTATAGAAACGGACTACAATGAGCAGTTCTTC
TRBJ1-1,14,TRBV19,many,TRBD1,CASRGQGPRIEAFF,TGTGCCAGTAGGGGACAGGGGCCCAGAATTGAAGCTTTCTTT
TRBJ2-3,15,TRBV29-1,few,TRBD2,CSVARLAGSTDTQYF,TGCAGCGTTGCCAGACTAGCGGGGAGCACAGATACGCAGTATTTT
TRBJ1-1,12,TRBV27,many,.,CASSAWNTEAFF,TGTGCCAGCAGTGCATGGAACACTGAAGCTTTCTTT
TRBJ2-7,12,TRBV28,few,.,CATERGTREQYF,TGTGCCACCGAGAGGGGAACGCGCGAGCAGTACTTC
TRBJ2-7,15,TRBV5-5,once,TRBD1,CASTPFGTGTYEQYF,TGTGCCAGCACCCCCTTCGGGACAGGTACCTACGAGCAGTACTTC
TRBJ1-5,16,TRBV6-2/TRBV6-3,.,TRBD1,CASSYLRDSSNQPQHF,TGTGCCAGCAGTTACTTACGGGACAGTAGCAATCAGCCACAGCATTTT
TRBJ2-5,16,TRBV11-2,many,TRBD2,CASSLDGLAAEETQYF,TGTGCCAGCAGCTTAGATGGACTAGCGGCAGAAGAGACCCAGTACTTC
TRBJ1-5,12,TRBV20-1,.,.,CSAVSGYKPKHF,TGCAGTGCCGTTTCCGGGTATAAGCCCAAGCATTTT